This T cell receptor beta chain was identified during a study of shared clonotypes between healthy human individuals. Across the whole study: With ages of 18 to 49, the donors were a couple of women and a few men. Overall study results and limits: Limited genetic and exposure-history diversity came from having few donors. Clonotype sharing across several donors was observed for 5% to 6.5% of naive CD4 clonotypes.

The V gene lost 4 bases and the J gene lost 12 bases, with 13 bases spanning the gap. The CDR3 extends over 12 amino acids. The germline CDR1 and CDR2 sequences are SGDLS and YYNGEE. Across several immunoSEQ plates, the genomic DNA of each subset was split evenly. Profiled with immunoSEQ multiplex PCR; TCRdb holds only in-frame clones, not every one. This table has hundreds of thousands of clones, 80% to 95% appearing once. CD8 cells regarded as naive lacked CD45RO, were positively chosen for CCR7, and omitted terminally differentiated effector memory CD45RA+ cells. Worth noting for this clone: Antigen specificity is unknown.

The V and J genes are TRBV9 and TRBJ1-4; D is undetermined. This receptor was obtained from a man aged 30 to 39 in good health. Specimen: naive CD8+ T cells sorted from blood. CDR3 protein: CASSPRPQELFF. CDR3 in DNA: TGTGCCAGCAGCCCCCGACCCCAGGAACTGTTTTTT.